The entry below describes one T cell receptor (beta chain). The data were taken from a study of cytomegalovirus exposure and HLA in healthy donors. The CDR3 consists of 13 residues. V trimming: 5 bases; J trimming: 11 bases; junction bases outside the gene matches: 8. Germline CDR1 SGHNT, CDR2 YENEEA. The PCR contained 60 Vbeta and 13 Jbeta primers. Assay: immunoSEQ multiplex PCR; the TCRdb copy retains only in-frame clones and omits some. The table has fewer than 200,000 clones, 75% to 90% seen once. Sequenced sample: PBMCs. This TCR derives from a woman between 50 and 59 years old in good health and CMV-seropositive. The gene calls are TRBV11-3 and TRBJ2-1, with 8 bases that match TRBD2. In nucleotides, the CDR3 is TGTGCCAGCAGCACCGGGGGGGCCCGAAAGCAGTTCTTC. Encoded protein: CASSTGGARKQFF.